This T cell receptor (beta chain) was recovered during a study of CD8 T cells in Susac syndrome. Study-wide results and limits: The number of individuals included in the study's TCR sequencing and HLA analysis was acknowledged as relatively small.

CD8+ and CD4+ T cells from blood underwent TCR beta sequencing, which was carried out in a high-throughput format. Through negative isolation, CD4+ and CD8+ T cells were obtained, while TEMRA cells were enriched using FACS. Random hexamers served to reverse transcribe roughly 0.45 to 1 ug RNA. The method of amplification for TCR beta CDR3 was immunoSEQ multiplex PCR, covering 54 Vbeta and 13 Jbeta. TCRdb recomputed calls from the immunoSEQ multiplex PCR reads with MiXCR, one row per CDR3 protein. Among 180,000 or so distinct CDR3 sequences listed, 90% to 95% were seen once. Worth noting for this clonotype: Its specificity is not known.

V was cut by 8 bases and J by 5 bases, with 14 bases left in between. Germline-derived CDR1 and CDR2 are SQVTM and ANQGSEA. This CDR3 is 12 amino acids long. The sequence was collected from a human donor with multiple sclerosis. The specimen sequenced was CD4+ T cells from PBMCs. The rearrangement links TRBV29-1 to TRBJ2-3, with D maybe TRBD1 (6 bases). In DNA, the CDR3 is TGCAGCACCGGCCAGGGGATAGATACGCAGTATTTT. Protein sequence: CSTGQGIDTQYF.